This T cell receptor beta chain was recovered during a study of CXCR3-negative and CXCR3-positive naive CD8 T cells. Study information: Each library gave roughly 1.4 +/- 0.3 million of roughly 130 million TRB reads.

The CDR3 extends over 13 amino acids. Germline V CDR1 and CDR2: MDHEN, SYDVKM. 5' RACE with UMI labels generated the TRB cDNA libraries. TCRdb re-called the 5' RACE reads; one entry per CDR3 protein, DNA not given. This sample's table has over 100,000 distinct CDR3 sequences. General study findings and limits: CXCR3-positive naive cells carried more hydrophobic TRB CDR3s than CXCR3-negative ones. For naive cells, CXCR3-negative and CXCR3-positive subsets had similar TRBV-TRBJ usage; for memory cells, usage differed. Naive subsets displayed similar surface CD5, and TCR strength was inferred from TRB CDR3 properties.

To note about this clonotype: What it recognizes is unknown.

The sequenced material came from naive CXCR3+ CD8+ T cells from blood. As for subset: CD45RO-CCR7+CD27+CD95- naive CD8+ T cells expressing CXCR3 (TNR3+). V gene TRBV28 combines with J gene TRBJ2-7. The TCR sequence derives from a human donor in good health. Some clones in this sample may be carry-over from other donors' samples. CDR3: CASSVVTSSEQYF. Full variable domain (remainder filled in from reference TRBV28 and TRBJ2-7): DVKVTQSSRYLVKRTGEKVFLECVQDMDHENMFWYRQDPGLGLRLIYFSYDVKMKEKGDIPEGYSVSREKKERFSLILESASTNQTSMYLCASSVVTSSEQYFGPGTRLTVT.